Given below is one T cell receptor (beta chain) in context. The germline V gene encodes CDR1 LGHDT and CDR2 YNNKEL (reference sequence). J lost 2 bases, V lost 2 bases, and 7 bases had no gene match. CDR3 length: 18 residues. This specimen belongs to a study of blood T cell repertoires in COVID-19. Study context: Spain, Italy and the United States supplied samples that represented acute and convalescent COVID-19. Nucleic acid was either cDNA or gDNA, and it came from T cells, B-cell-depleted T cells, or PBMCs.

Methods used by the authors: Amplification with reference gene primers provided the estimates of nucleated cell counts. The method was immunoSEQ multiplex PCR; TCRdb's version includes in-frame clones alone and lacks a portion of them. V and J calls and clone size are those listed in that table; D and trimming were worked out from the DNA. The table shows approximately 82,000 clones, with roughly 90% occurring only once. The sequenced sample was peripheral blood. V is TRBV3-1 (or the pseudogene TRBV3-2) and J is TRBJ1-4; 11 bases are a match to TRBD1. The clonotype was recovered from a man aged 70-80 years with active or convalescent COVID-19. The CDR3 bases are TGTGCCAGCAGCCAAAGGACTGGACAGGGGGCGACTAATGAAAAACTGTTTTTT. Protein product: CASSQRTGQGATNEKLFF.